The 29 T cell receptor beta chains presented below share a single source sample, sequenced in a study of cytomegalovirus exposure and HLA in healthy donors. PCR was performed using 60 Vbeta and 13 Jbeta primers. Sequencing used immunoSEQ multiplex PCR; TCRdb keeps in-frame clones, though not all of them. Of 200,000 to 250,000 clones listed, around four fifths were seen once; the top ten hold about 3%. Sequencing used PBMCs. These receptors originate from a woman aged 40 to 49 in good health and CMV-seronegative.

The rearrangement uses TRBV7-9 and TRBJ2-1; tentatively, D is TRBD1 (5 bases). Trimming shortened V by 3 bases and J by 0 bases, and 21 bases separated the two germline ends. From germline, CDR1 is SEHNR and CDR2 FQNEAQ (reference sequence). There are 19 residues in the CDR3. CDR3 region: CASSFRQYFSSSSYNEQFF. The CDR3 DNA reads TGTGCCAGCAGCTTCAGACAGTACTTCTCATCAAGCTCCTACAATGAGCAGTTCTTC.

The chain links TRBV6-5 to TRBJ2-5; 8 nucleotides align to TRBD1. The J call may be in error: the DNA end matches TRBJ2-7 better. CDR3 length equals 15 residues. The germline CDR1 and CDR2 sequences are MNHEY and SVGAGI. The DNA for the CDR3 is TGTGCCAGCAGTCCCGACAGGGGCCAAACCTACGAGCAGTACTTC. Its translation: CASSPDRGQTYEQYF.

This rearrangement joins TRBV27 to TRBJ1-2, with D unresolved. Trimming took off 3 bases at V and 4 bases at J, with 15 bases between the two ends. The CDR3 contains 15 residues. CDR1 is MNHEY, CDR2 SMNVEV, per germline (reference sequence). The CDR3 nucleotides are TGTGCCAGCAGTTTCTCCCGTCTGGGAGGCTATGGCTACACCTTC. This translates into CASSFSRLGGYGYTF.

The genes are TRBV5-1 and TRBJ2-7; 7 bases are shared with TRBD1. The CDR3 has 15 amino acids. V shed 0 bases and J 7 bases; nucleotides not matched to a gene: 10. The germline CDR1 and CDR2 sequences are SGHRS and YFSETQ. CDR3 DNA sequence: TGCGCCAGCAGCTTGGACAGGACAGGTGGTCTTGAGCAGTACTTC. It encodes CASSLDRTGGLEQYF.

V is TRBV5-1 and J is TRBJ2-3; 8 positions match TRBD1. This CDR3 contains 17 residues. Germline loops: CDR1 SGHRS, CDR2 YFSETQ. Unmatched junction bases numbered 12, after V lost 4 bases and J lost 2 bases. CDR3 sequence reads: CASSLMGQGANTDTQYF. Here the CDR3 DNA reads TGCGCCAGCAGCCTGATGGGGCAGGGGGCAAACACAGATACGCAGTATTTT.

The chain uses TRBV4-1 and TRBJ1-5, with D possibly being TRBD1 (6 bases). V lost 0 bases and J 3 bases, leaving 12 bases between the germline ends. Germline CDR1 is MGHRA and CDR2 is YSYEKL. This CDR3 contains 16 residues. CDR3 loop: CASSQDRQEINQPQHF. CDR3 DNA: TGCGCCAGCAGCCAAGATAGACAGGAGATCAATCAGCCCCAGCATTTT.

The rearrangement uses TRBV20-1 and TRBJ2-7; D remains ambiguous. V was shortened by 4 bases and J by 2 bases, with 6 bases between the two germline ends. Germline V gives CDR1 DFQATT, CDR2 SNEGSKA (reference sequence). There are 11 residues in the CDR3. The CDR3 bases are TGCAGTGCTACCCTTGCCTACGAGCAGTACTTC. This sequence encodes CSATLAYEQYF.

This clone was seen only once. This chain connects TRBV4-1 to TRBJ2-3; 10 bases line up with TRBD2. Germline V gene data show CDR1 as MGHRA and CDR2 as YSYEKL. CDR3 length equals 17 residues. The trim removed 0 bases at V and 6 bases at J, leaving 9 bases unmatched. CDR3 DNA sequence: TGCGCCAGCAGCCAAGACCCAGCGGGAGGGCTTGGGGATACGCAGTATTTT. Its protein is CASSQDPAGGLGDTQYF.

This clone has only a few counts. The genes are TRBV7-9 and TRBJ2-3; the D gene is possibly TRBD1 (6 bases). The CDR3 spans 17 residues. The V end was cut by 4 bases, the J end by 4 bases, with 21 bases between. Germline-derived CDR1 and CDR2 are SEHNR and FQNEAQ (reference sequence). The CDR3 loop is CASSSHREDVVPDTQYF. The DNA of the CDR3 is TGTGCCAGCAGCTCCCACAGGGAAGACGTGGTCCCAGATACGCAGTATTTT.

The chain couples TRBV18 to TRBJ1-5, with 7 bases lining up with TRBD1. CDR3 length: 14 amino acids. CDR1 is KGHSH, CDR2 LQKENI, per germline. Trimming took 2 bases from V and 5 from J; bases not matched to a gene: 3. CDR3 bases: TGTGCCAGCTCACCAACAGGGGTAGATCAGCCCCAGCATTTT. Residues: CASSPTGVDQPQHF.

The chain joins TRBV7-2 to TRBJ1-2, with D possibly TRBD1 on 6 matching bases. Between the trimmed V and J ends, which lost 0 bases and 5 bases, there was a span of 16 bases. This CDR3 has 16 amino acids. Germline CDR1 SGHTA, CDR2 FQGNSA. The CDR3 DNA follows: TGTGCCAGCAGCTTAGCGTCACGGGGGGCGGGATATGGCTACACCTTC. Translated, it gives CASSLASRGAGYGYTF.

This chain links TRBV27 with TRBJ2-4, with a possible D match to TRBD1 (6 bases). The V gene's germline CDR1 is MNHEY and CDR2 SMNVEV (reference sequence). Trimming took off 6 bases at V and 0 bases at J, with 12 bases between the two ends. CDR3 length: 15 amino acids. The CDR3 is CASRDRELAKNIQYF. The DNA of the CDR3 is TGTGCCAGCAGGGACAGAGAACTAGCCAAAAACATTCAGTACTTC.

This chain uses TRBV11-3 with TRBJ2-1, with 15 bases lining up with TRBD2. The CDR3 has 15 residues. J gave up 9 bases and V 5 bases, and 5 bases lay outside the gene matches. The germline CDR1 and CDR2 sequences are SGHNT and YENEEA. CDR3 loop: CASSPGLAGGSEQFF. The CDR3 DNA sequence: TGTGCCAGCAGCCCCGGACTAGCGGGAGGGAGTGAGCAGTTCTTC.

For this clone: Other DNA sequences of this sample code for an identical CDR3. The V gene is TRBV27, the J gene TRBJ1-2; a weak D match, TRBD1 (5 bases). CDR3 length equals 14 residues. CDR1 and CDR2 (germline): MNHEY, SMNVEV (reference sequence). The ends were cut back, 3 bases at V and 2 bases at J, with 10 bases in the middle. The CDR3 nucleotides read TGTGCCAGCAGTTTTGGTGCAGGGAACTATGGCTACACCTTC. It translates to CASSFGAGNYGYTF.

The V call is TRBV9, the J call TRBJ2-2, with TRBD2 matching over 12 bases. V trimming: 4 bases; J trimming: 4 bases; junction bases outside the gene matches: 8. The CDR3 has 17 residues. Germline lookup yields CDR1 SGDLS and CDR2 YYNGEE. The CDR3 sequence: CASSPRTSGAGTGELFF. The CDR3 DNA follows: TGTGCCAGCAGCCCTAGGACTAGCGGGGCGGGCACCGGGGAGCTGTTTTTT.

The J gene is TRBJ2-1, the V gene TRBV5-1, with 11 bases matching TRBD2. The CDR3 has 20 residues. CDR1 is SGHRS, CDR2 YFSETQ, per germline. The ends lost 1 base at V and 3 bases at J; junction bases unmatched: 15. In DNA, the CDR3 is TGCGCCAGCAGCTTGCTGGATAACGGGACTAGCGGAGAGCTCTACAATGAGCAGTTCTTC. Translating gives CASSLLDNGTSGELYNEQFF.

V gene TRBV9 combines with J gene TRBJ2-1, with D perhaps matching TRBD1 (8 bases). The V gene lost 3 bases and the J gene lost 7 bases, with 17 bases spanning the gap. The CDR3 spans 15 residues. Germline V gene sequence: CDR1 SGDLS, CDR2 YYNGEE. In DNA form, the CDR3 reads TGTGCCAGCAGCGGGGGGGGACAGGTGGTAAATGAGCAGTTCTTC. Protein product: CASSGGGQVVNEQFF.

The rearrangement uses TRBV29-1 and TRBJ1-4; 7 bases map to TRBD1. The CDR3 has 13 residues. Trimming removed 4 bases from V and 4 bases from J; junction bases left unmatched: 3. Germline V CDR1 and CDR2: SQVTM, ANQGSEA. CDR3 in DNA: TGCAGCGTTGTGGGACAGAATAATGAAAAACTGTTTTTT. As protein: CSVVGQNNEKLFF.

The chain recombines TRBV30 with TRBJ2-3, with TRBD2 matching over 7 bases. Germline lookup yields CDR1 GTSNPN and CDR2 SVGIG (reference sequence). The ends lost 3 bases at V and 0 bases at J; junction bases unmatched: 3. The CDR3 runs to 14 residues. This CDR3 is CAWRRLASTDTQYF. For the CDR3, the DNA is TGTGCCTGGAGGCGACTAGCAAGCACAGATACGCAGTATTTT.

The chain uses TRBV19 and TRBJ1-2; 7 nucleotides match TRBD1. This CDR3 is 14 amino acids long. Germline values: CDR1 LNHDA, CDR2 SQIVND (reference sequence). V lost 3 bases, J lost 5 bases, and 6 bases stayed unmatched. CDR3 sequence: CASSIGQATYGYTF. The DNA for the CDR3 is TGTGCCAGTAGTATTGGACAGGCGACTTATGGCTACACCTTC.

The chain is built from TRBV19 and TRBJ1-1; D unclear. The V end was cut by 0 bases, the J end by 0 bases, with 8 bases between. The CDR3 is 15 residues long. The germline V gene encodes CDR1 LNHDA and CDR2 SQIVND (reference sequence). The CDR3 coding sequence is TGTGCCAGTAGTATAGATCTAGGAGTGAACACTGAAGCTTTCTTT. Translated, it gives CASSIDLGVNTEAFF. The full variable domain, in which reference TRBV19 and TRBJ1-1 provide the parts outside the CDR3, is DGGITQSPKYLFRKEGQNVTLSCEQNLNHDAMYWYRQDPGQGLRLIYYSQIVNDFQKGDIAEGYSVSREKKESFPLTVTSAQKNPTAFYLCASSIDLGVNTEAFFGQGTRLTVV.

This clone was found once. This chain joins TRBV10-3 and TRBJ2-7; unclear D gene. Trimming took 1 base from V and 5 from J, leaving 3 bases between them. CDR1 and CDR2 from the germline V gene are ENHRY and SYGVKD. This CDR3 has 11 residues. This CDR3 reads CAISEFNEQYF. Written as DNA, the CDR3 is TGTGCCATCAGTGAGTTCAACGAGCAGTACTTC.

V is TRBV4-1 and J is TRBJ2-2, with D perhaps matching TRBD2 (6 bases). Between the trimmed V and J ends, which lost 4 bases and 3 bases, there was a span of 12 bases. The CDR3 covers 15 residues. Germline assignment: CDR1 MGHRA and CDR2 YSYEKL. The CDR3 DNA reads as TGCGCCAGCAGCCCGCCCGGGAGCGACACCGGGGAGCTGTTTTTT. Amino acid sequence: CASSPPGSDTGELFF.

This sequence joins TRBV16 and TRBJ2-7; possible D gene TRBD1, 6 bases. Germline V gene sequence: CDR1 KGHSY, CDR2 FQNENV. This CDR3 has 16 residues. V lost 0 bases, J lost 2 bases, and 14 bases lay in between. Written as DNA, the CDR3 is TGTGCCAGCAGCCAATCTGAGACAGGCCCCACCTACGAGCAGTACTTC. Protein: CASSQSETGPTYEQYF.

The genes are TRBV4-1 and TRBJ2-7; TRBD1 matches 7 bases. After removal of 4 bases from V and 3 bases from J, the junction contained 9 bases not matched to a gene. There are 15 residues in the CDR3. Germline CDR1 MGHRA, CDR2 YSYEKL. The CDR3: CASSRTPGQNYEQYF. The DNA of the CDR3 is TGCGCCAGCAGCCGGACCCCGGGACAGAACTACGAGCAGTACTTC.

The chain employs TRBV7-2 and TRBJ2-3, with D perhaps matching TRBD2 (6 bases). CDR3 length: 15 residues. Trimming pared 0 bases from V and 0 bases from J, leaving 7 bases between. From germline, CDR1 is SGHTA and CDR2 FQGNSA. Here the CDR3 DNA reads TGTGCCAGCAGCTTAGCGGGGGGAAGCACAGATACGCAGTATTTT. Its protein product is CASSLAGGSTDTQYF.

The chain joins TRBV7-2 to TRBJ1-1, with TRBD1 matching 9 bases. V was clipped by 2 bases and J by 1 base; unmatched bases: 11. There are 18 residues in the CDR3. The germline V gene encodes CDR1 SGHTA and CDR2 FQGNSA. The CDR3 bases are TGTGCCAGCAGCTTACGTGCGGGACAGGGACTGGGGAACACTGAAGCTTTCTTT. It yields the protein CASSLRAGQGLGNTEAFF.

The chain uses TRBV9 and TRBJ2-1; tentatively, D is TRBD2 (6 bases). CDR1 and CDR2 from the germline V gene are SGDLS and YYNGEE. V lost 0 bases and J lost 6, with 13 bases in between. CDR3 length: 15 amino acids. CDR3 coding DNA: TGTGCCAGCAGCGTAGTTTCGGGAGTAGGCAATGAGCAGTTCTTC. Residues: CASSVVSGVGNEQFF.

CDR3 in amino acids: CASSHLQDGELFF. The DNA of the CDR3 is TGTGCCAGCAGCCATCTCCAGGACGGGGAGCTGTTTTTT. The chain carries TRBV4-2 and TRBJ2-2; D uncertain. CDR1 and CDR2 (germline): LGHNA, YNFKEQ. The CDR3 runs to 13 residues. Trimming removed 3 bases at V and 7 bases at J, with 9 bases between.